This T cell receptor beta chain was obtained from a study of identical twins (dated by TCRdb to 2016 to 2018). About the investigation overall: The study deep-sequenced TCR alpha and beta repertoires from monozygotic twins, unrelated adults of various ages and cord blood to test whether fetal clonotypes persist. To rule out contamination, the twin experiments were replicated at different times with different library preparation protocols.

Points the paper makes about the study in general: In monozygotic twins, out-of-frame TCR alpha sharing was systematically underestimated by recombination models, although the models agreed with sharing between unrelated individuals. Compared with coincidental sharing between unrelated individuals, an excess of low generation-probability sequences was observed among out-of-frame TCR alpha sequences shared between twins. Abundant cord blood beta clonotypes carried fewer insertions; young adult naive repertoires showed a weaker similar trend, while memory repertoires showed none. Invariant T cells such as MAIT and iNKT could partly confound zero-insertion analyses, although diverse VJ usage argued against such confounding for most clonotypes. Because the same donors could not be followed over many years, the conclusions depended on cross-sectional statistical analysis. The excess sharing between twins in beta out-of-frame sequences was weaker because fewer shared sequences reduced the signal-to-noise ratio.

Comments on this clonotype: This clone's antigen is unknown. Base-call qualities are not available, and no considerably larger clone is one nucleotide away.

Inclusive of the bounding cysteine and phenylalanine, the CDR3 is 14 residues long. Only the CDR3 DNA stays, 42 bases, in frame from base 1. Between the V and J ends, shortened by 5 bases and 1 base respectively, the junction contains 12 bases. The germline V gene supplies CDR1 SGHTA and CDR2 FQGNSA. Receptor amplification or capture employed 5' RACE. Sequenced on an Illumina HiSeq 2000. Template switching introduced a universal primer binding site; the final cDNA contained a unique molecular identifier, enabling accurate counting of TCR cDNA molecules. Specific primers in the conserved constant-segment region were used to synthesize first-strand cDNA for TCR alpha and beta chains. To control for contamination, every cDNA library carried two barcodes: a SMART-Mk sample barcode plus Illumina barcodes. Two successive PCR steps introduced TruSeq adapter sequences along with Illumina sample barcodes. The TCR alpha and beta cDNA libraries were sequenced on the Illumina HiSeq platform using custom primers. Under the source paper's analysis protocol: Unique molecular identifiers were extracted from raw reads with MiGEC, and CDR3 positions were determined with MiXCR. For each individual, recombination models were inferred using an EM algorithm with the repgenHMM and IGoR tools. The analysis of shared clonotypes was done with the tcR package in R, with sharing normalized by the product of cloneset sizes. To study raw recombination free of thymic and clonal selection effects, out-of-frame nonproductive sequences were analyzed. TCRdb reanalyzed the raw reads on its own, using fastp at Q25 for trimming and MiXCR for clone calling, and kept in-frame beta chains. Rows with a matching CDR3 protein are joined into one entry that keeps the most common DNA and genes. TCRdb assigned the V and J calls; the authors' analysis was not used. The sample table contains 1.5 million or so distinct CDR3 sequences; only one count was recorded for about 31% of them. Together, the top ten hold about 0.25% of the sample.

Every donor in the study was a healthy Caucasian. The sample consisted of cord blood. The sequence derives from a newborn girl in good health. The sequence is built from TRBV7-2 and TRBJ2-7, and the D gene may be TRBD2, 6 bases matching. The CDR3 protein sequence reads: CASSTETSSYEQYF. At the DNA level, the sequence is TGTGCCAGCAGCACCGAGACTAGTTCCTACGAGCAGTACTTC. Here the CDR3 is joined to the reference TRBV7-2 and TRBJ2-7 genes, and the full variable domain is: GAGVSQSPSNKVTEKGKDVELRCDPISGHTALYWYRQSLGQGLEFLIYFQGNSAPDKSGLPSDRFSAERTGGSVSTLTIQRTQQEDSAVYLCASSTETSSYEQYFGPGTRLTVT.